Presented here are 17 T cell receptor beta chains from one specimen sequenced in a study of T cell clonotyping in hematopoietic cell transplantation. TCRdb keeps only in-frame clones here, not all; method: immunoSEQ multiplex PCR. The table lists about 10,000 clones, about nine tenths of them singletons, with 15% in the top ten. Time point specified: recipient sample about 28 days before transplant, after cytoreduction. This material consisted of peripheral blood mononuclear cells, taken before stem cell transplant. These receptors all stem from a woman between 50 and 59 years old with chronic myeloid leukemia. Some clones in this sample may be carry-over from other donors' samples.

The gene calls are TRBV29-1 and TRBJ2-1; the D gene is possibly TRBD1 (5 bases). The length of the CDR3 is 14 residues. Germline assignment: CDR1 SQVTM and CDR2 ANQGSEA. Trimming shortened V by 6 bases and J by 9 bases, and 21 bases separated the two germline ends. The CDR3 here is CSVHRGITPSEQFF. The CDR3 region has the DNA TGCAGCGTCCATAGGGGTATAACCCCAAGTGAGCAGTTCTTC.

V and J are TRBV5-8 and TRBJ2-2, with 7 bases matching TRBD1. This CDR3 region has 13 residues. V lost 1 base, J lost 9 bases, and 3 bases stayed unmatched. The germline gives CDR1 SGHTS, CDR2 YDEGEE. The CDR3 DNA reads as TGTGCCAGCAGCTTGAGGGGGCGGAGGGAGCTGTTTTTT. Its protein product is CASSLRGRRELFF.

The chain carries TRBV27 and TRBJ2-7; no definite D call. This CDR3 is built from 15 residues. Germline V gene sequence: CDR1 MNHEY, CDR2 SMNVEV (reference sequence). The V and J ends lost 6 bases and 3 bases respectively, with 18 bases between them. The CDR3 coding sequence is TGTGCCAGCAGCCCCGGTCGGGCTTCCGTCTACGAGCAGTACTTC. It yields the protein CASSPGRASVYEQYF.

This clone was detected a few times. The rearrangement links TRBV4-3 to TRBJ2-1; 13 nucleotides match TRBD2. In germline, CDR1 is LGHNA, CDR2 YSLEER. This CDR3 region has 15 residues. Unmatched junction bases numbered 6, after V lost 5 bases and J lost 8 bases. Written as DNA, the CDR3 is TGCGCCAGCAGCACACTAGCGGGAGGGTACGATGAGCAGTTCTTC. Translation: CASSTLAGGYDEQFF.

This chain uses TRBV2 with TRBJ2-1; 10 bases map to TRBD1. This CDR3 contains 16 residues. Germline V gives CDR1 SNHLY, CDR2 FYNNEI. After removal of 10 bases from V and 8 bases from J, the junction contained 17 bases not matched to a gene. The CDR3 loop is CATKRNPGQGSHEQFF. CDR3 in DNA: TGTGCCACCAAAAGGAATCCGGGACAGGGGAGCCATGAGCAGTTCTTC.

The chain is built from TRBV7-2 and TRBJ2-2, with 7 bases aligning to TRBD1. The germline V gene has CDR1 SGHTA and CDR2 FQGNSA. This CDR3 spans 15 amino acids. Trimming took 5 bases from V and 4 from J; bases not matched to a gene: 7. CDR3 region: CASSLRTGITGELFF. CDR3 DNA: TGTGCCAGCAGCCTAAGGACAGGAATCACCGGGGAGCTGTTTTTT.

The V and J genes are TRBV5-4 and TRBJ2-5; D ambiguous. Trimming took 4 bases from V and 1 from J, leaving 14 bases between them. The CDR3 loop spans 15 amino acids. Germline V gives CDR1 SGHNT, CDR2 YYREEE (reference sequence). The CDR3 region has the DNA TGTGCCAGCAGCAAGGTGGCGGTCCCCCAAGAGACCCAGTACTTC. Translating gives CASSKVAVPQETQYF. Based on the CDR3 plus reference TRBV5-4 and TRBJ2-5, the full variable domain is ETGVTQSPTHLIKTRGQQVTLRCSSQSGHNTVSWYQQALGQGPQFIFQYYREEENGRGNFPPRFSGLQFPNYSSELNVNALELDDSALYLCASSKVAVPQETQYFGPGTRLLVL.

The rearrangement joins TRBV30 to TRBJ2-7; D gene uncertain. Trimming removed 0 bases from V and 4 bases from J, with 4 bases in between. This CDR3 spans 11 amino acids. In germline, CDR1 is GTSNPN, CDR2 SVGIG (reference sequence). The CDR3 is CAWSVGYEQYF. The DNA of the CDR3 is TGTGCCTGGAGTGTCGGTTACGAGCAGTACTTC.

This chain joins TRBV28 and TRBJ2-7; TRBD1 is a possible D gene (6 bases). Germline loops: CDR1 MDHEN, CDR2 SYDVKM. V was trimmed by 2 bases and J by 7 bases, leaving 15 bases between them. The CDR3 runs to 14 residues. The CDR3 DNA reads TGTGCCAGCAGTTTAGCCCAGGGGATTGGGGAGCAGTACTTC. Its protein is CASSLAQGIGEQYF.

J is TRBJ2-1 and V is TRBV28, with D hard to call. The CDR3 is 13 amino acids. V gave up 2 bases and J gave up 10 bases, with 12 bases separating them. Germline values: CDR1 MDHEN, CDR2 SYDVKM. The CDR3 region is CASSLEQNQEQFF. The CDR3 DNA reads TGTGCCAGCAGTTTAGAGCAGAACCAAGAGCAGTTCTTC.

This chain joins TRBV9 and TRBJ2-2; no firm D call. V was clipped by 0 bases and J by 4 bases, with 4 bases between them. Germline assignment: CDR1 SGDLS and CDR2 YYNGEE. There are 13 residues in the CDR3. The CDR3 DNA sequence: TGTGCCAGCAGCGTAGACCCCACCGGGGAGCTGTTTTTT. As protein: CASSVDPTGELFF.

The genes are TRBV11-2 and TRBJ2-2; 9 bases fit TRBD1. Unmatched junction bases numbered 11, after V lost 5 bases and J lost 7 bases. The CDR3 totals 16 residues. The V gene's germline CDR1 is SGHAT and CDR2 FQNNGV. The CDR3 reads CASSPRRDRVSGELFF. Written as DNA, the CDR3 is TGTGCCAGCAGCCCTAGACGGGACAGGGTGAGCGGGGAGCTGTTTTTT.

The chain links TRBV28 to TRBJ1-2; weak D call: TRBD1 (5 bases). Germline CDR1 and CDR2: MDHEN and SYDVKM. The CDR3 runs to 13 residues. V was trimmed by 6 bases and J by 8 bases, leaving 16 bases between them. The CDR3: CASRNGGLWGYTF. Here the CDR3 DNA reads TGTGCCAGCAGGAACGGGGGTCTATGGGGCTACACCTTC.

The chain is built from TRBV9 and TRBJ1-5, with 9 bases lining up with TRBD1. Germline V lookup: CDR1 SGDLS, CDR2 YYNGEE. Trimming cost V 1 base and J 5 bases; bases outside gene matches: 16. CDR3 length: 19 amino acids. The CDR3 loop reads CASSVLDRGDISNDQPQHF. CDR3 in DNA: TGTGCCAGCAGCGTATTGGACAGGGGTGATATATCGAATGATCAGCCCCAGCATTTT.

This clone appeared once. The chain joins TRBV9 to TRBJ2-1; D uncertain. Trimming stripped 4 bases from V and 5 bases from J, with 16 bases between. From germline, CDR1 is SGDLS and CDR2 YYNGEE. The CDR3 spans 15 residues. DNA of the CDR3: TGTGCCAGCAGCCCCATCCATAACAGCAACAATGAGCAGTTCTTC. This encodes CASSPIHNSNNEQFF.

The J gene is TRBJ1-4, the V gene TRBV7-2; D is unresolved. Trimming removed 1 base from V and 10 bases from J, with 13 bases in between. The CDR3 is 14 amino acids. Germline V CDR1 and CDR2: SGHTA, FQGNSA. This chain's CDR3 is CASSLDLAWGKLFF. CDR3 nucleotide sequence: TGTGCCAGCAGCTTAGATTTGGCCTGGGGAAAACTGTTTTTT.

CDR3 bases: TGTGCCAGCAGCGTCTCAGGGGCGGGTCAGCCCCAGCATTTT. As protein: CASSVSGAGQPQHF. The gene calls are TRBV5-4 and TRBJ1-5; tentative D call: TRBD1 (6 bases). The CDR3 has 14 amino acids. V was shortened by 4 bases and J by 6 bases, with 14 bases between the two germline ends. Germline V gives CDR1 SGHNT, CDR2 YYREEE (reference sequence).